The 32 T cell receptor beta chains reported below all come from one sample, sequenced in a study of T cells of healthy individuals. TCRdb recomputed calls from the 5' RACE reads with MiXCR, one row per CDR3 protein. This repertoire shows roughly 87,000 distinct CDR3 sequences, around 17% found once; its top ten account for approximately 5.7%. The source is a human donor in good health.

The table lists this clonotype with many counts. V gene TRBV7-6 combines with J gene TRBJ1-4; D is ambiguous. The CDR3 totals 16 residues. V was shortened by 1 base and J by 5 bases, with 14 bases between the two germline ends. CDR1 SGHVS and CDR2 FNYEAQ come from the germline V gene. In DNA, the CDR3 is TGTGCCAGCAGCTTAGGCTCTGGGCAGATAAATGAAAAACTGTTTTTT. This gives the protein CASSLGSGQINEKLFF.

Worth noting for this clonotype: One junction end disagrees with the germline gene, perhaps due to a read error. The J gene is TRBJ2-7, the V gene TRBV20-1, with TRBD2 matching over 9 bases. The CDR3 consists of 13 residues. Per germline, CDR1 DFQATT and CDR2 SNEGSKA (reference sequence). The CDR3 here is CSARGSQTSGCPF. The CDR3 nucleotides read TGCAGTGCTAGAGGGAGCCAGACTAGCGGATGTCCTTTC.

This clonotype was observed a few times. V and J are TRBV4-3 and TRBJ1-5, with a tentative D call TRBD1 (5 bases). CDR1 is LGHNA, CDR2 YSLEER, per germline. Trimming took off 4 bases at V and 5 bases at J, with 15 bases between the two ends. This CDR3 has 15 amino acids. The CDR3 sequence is CASSLSRWGDQPQHF. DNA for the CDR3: TGCGCCAGCAGCCTCTCCCGGTGGGGGGATCAGCCCCAGCATTTT.

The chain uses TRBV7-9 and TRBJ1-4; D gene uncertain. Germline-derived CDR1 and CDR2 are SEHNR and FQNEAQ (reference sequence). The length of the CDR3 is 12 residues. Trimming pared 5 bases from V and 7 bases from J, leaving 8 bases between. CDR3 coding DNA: TGTGCCAGCAGCCCTAACGGTGAAAAACTGTTTTTT. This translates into CASSPNGEKLFF.

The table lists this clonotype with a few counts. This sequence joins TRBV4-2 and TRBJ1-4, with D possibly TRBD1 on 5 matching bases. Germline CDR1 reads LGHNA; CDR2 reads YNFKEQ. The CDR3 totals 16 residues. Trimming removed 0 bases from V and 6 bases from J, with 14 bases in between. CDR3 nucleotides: TGTGCCAGCAGCCAAGACGGACAACCAAGGGATGAAAAACTGTTTTTT. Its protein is CASSQDGQPRDEKLFF.

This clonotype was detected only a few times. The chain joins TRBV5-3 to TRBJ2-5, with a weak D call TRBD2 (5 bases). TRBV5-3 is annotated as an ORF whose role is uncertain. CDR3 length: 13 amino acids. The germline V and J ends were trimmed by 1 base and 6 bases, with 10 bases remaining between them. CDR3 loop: CARSLRGSQTQYF. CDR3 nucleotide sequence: TGTGCCAGAAGCTTGCGAGGGAGCCAGACCCAGTACTTC.

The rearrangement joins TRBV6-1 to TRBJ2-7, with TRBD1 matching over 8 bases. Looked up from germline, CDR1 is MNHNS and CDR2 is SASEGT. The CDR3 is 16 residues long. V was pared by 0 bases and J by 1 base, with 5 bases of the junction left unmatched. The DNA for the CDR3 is TGTGCCAGCAGTGAAGCTTTCCGGGACAGGTCCTACGAGCAGTACTTC. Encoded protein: CASSEAFRDRSYEQYF.

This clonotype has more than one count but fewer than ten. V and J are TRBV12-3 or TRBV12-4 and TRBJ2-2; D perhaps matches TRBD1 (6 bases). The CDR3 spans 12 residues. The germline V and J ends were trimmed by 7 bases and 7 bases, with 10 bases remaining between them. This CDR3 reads CASIGGNGELFF. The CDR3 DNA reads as TGTGCCAGCATAGGGGGTAACGGGGAGCTGTTTTTT.

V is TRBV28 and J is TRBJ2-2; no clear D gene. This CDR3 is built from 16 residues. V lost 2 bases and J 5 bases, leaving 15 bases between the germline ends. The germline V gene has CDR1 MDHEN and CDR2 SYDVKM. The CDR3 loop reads CASSLDVRTTTGELFF. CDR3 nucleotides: TGTGCCAGCAGTTTAGATGTCAGGACGACTACCGGGGAGCTGTTTTTT.

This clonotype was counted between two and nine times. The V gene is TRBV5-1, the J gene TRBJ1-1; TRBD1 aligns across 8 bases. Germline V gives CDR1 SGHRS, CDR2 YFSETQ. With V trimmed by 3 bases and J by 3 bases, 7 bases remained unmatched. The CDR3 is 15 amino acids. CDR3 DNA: TGCGCCAGCAGCTGGGACTCAGGGGGCTACACTGAAGCTTTCTTT. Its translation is CASSWDSGGYTEAFF.

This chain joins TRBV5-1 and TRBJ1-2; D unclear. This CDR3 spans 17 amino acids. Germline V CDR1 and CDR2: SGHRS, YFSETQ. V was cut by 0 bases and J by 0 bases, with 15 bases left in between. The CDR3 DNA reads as TGCGCCAGCAGCTTGGGCAGGCGGGCTGACGCTAACTATGGCTACACCTTC. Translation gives CASSLGRRADANYGYTF.

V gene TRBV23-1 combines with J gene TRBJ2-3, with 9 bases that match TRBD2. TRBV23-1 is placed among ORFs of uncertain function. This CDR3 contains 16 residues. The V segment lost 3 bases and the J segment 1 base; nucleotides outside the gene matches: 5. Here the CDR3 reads CASSHSGTSCTDTQYF. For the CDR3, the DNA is TGCGCCAGCAGTCACTCCGGGACTAGCTGCACAGATACGCAGTATTTT.

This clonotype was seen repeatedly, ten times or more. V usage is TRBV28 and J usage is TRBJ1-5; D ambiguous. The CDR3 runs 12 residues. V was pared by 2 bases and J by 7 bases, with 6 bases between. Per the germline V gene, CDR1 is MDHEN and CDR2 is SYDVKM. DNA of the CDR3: TGTGCCAGCAGTTTACTTCGGCAGCCCCAGCATTTT. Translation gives CASSLLRQPQHF.

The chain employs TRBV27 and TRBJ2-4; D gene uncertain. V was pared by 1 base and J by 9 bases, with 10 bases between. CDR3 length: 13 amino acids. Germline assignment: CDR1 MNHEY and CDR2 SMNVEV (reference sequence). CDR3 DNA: TGTGCCAGCAGTTTATTAGGGAAAGGCATTCAGTACTTC. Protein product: CASSLLGKGIQYF.

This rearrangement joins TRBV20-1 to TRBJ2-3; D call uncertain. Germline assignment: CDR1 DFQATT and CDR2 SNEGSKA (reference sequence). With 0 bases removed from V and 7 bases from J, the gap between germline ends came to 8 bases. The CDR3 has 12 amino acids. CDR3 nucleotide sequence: TGCAGTGCTAGAGACGAAACGAATACGCAGTATTTT. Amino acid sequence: CSARDETNTQYF.

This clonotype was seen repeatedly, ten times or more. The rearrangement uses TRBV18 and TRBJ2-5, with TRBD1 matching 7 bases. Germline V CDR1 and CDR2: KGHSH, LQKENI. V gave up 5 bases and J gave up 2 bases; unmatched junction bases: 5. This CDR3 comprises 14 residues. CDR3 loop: CASSSRQGQETQYF. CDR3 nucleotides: TGTGCCAGCTCATCCCGACAGGGACAAGAGACCCAGTACTTC.

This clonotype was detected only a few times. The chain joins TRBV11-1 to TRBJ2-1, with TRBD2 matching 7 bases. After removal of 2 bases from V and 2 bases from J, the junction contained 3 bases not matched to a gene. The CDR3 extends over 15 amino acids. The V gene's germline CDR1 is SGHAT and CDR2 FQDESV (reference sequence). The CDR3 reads CASSLTRGAYNEQFF. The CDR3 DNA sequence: TGTGCCAGCAGCTTAACTCGGGGGGCCTACAATGAGCAGTTCTTC.

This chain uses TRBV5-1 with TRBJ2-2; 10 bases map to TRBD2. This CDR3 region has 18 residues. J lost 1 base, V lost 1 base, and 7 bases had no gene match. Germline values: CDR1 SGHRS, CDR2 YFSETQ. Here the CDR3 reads CASSLTVAGGLNTGELFF. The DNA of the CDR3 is TGCGCCAGCAGCTTGACGGTAGCGGGGGGCTTGAACACCGGGGAGCTGTTTTTT. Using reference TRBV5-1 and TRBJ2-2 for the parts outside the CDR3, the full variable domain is KAGVTQTPRYLIKTRGQQVTLSCSPISGHRSVSWYQQTPGQGLQFLFEYFSETQRNKGNFPGRFSGRQFSNSRSEMNVSTLELGDSALYLCASSLTVAGGLNTGELFFGEGSRLTVL.

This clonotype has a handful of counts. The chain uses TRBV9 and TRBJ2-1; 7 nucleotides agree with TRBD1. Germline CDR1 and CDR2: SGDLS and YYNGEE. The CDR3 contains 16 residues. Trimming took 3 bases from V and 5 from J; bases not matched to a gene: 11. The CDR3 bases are TGTGCCAGCAGCGCCTTGACGAGGGGGCTTGACAATGAGCAGTTCTTC. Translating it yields CASSALTRGLDNEQFF.

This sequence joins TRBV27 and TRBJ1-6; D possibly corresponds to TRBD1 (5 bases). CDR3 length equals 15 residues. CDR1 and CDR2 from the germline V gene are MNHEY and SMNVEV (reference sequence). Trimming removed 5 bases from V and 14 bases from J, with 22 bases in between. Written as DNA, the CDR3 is TGTGCCAGCAGTACCGCGAAACTGGGGTGGGGGTCCCTCCACTTT. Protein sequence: CASSTAKLGWGSLHF.

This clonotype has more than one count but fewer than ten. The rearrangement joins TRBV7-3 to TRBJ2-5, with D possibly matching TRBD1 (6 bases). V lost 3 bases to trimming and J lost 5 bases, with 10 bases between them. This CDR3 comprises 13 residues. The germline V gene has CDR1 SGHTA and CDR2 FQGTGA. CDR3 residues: CASSLGRGETQYF. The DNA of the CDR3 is TGTGCCAGCAGCTTGGGTAGGGGGGAGACCCAGTACTTC.

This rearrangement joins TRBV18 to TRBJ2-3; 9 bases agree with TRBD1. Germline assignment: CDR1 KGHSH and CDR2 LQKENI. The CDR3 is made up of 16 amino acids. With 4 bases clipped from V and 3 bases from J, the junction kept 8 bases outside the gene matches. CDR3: CASSLLDRGRTDTQYF. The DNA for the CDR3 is TGTGCCAGCTCACTCTTGGACAGGGGAAGGACAGATACGCAGTATTTT.

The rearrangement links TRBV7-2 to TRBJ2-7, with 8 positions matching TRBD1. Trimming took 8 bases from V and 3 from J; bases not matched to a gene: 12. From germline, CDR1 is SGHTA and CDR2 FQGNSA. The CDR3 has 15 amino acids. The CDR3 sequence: CASSLYRGQDYEQYF. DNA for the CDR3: TGTGCCAGCTCCCTTTATCGGGGACAGGACTACGAGCAGTACTTC.

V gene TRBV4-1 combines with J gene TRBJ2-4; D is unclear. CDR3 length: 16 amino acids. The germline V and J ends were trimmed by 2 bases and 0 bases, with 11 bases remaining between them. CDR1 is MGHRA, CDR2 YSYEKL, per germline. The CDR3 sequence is CASSQMGFIAKNIQYF. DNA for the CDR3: TGCGCCAGCAGCCAAATGGGCTTTATAGCCAAAAACATTCAGTACTTC.

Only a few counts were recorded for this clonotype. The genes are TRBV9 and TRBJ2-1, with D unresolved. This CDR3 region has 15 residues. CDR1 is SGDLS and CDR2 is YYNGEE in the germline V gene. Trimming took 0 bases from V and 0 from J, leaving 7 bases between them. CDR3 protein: CASSVGTTSYNEQFF. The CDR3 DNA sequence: TGTGCCAGCAGCGTAGGGACGACCTCCTACAATGAGCAGTTCTTC.

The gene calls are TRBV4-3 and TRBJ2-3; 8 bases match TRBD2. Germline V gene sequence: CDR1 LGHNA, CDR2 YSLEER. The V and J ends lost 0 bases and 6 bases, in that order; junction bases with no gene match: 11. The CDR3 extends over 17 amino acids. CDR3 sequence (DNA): TGCGCCAGCAGCCAAGACTTCCTCGCGGGGGGTTGGGATACGCAGTATTTT. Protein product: CASSQDFLAGGWDTQYF.

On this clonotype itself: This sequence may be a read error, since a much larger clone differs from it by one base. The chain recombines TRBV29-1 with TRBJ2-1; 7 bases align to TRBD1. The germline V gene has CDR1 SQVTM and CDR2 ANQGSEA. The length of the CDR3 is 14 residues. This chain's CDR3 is CIARYRGSYNEQFF. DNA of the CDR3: TGCATCGCTAGATACAGGGGTTCCTACAATGAGCAGTTCTTC.

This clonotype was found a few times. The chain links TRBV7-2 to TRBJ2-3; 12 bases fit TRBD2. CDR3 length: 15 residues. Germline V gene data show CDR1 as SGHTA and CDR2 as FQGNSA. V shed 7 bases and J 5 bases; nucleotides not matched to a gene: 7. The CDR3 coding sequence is TGTGCCAGCACCGTGACTAGCGGGGGACAAGATACGCAGTATTTT. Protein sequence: CASTVTSGGQDTQYF.

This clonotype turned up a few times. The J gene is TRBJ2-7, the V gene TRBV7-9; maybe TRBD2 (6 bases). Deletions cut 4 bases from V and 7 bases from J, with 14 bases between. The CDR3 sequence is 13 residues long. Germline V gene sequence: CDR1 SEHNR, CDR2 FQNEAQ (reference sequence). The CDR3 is CASSYPGVREQYF. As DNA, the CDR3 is TGTGCCAGCAGCTACCCGGGGGTAAGGGAGCAGTACTTC.

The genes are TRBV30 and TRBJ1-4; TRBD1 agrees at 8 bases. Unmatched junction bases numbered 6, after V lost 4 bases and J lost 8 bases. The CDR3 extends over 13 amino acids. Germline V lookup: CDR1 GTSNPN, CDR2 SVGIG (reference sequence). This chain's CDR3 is CAWNDRGGEKLFF. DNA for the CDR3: TGTGCCTGGAACGACAGGGGCGGGGAAAAACTGTTTTTT. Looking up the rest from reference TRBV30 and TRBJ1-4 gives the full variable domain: SQTIHQWPATLVQPVGSPLSLECTVEGTSNPNLYWYRQAAGRGLQLLFYSVGIGQISSEVPQNLSASRPQDRQFILSSKKLLLSDSGFYLCAWNDRGGEKLFFGSGTQLSVL.

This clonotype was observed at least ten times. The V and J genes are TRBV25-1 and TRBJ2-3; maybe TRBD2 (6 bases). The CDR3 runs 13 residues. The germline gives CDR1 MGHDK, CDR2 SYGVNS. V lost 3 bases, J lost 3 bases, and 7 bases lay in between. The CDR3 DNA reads TGTGCCAGCAGTGAGGGAGGAACAGATACGCAGTATTTT. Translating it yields CASSEGGTDTQYF.

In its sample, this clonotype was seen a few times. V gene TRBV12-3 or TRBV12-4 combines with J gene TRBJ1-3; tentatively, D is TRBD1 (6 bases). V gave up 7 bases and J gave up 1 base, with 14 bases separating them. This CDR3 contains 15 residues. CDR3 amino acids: CASTLAGASGNTIYF. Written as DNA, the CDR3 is TGTGCCAGCACCCTAGCAGGGGCTTCTGGAAACACCATATATTTT.